This T cell receptor (beta chain) was sequenced during a study of blood T cell repertoires in COVID-19. Overall study context: The origin of the acute and convalescent COVID-19 samples was the United States, Italy and Spain.

V shed 5 bases and J 0 bases; nucleotides not matched to a gene: 5. CDR1 SGDLS and CDR2 YYNGEE come from the germline V gene. This CDR3 comprises 16 residues. Authors' data handling: Cell counts per sample came from amplifying reference gene primers. The protocol was immunoSEQ multiplex PCR, while the TCRdb copy is restricted to in-frame clones and leaves out a portion. That table furnishes V, J and clone size, whereas the DNA furnished D and trimming. The sample consists of approximately 150,000 clones, 83% of them appearing once. The clonotype originates from a woman in her 70s who had recovered from COVID-19. The sample consisted of peripheral blood. This chain connects TRBV9 to TRBJ1-6; 7 bases align to TRBD1. The CDR3 bases are TGTGCCAGCAGTGGCAGGGGGAGCTCCTATAATTCACCCCTCCACTTT. Protein product: CASSGRGSSYNSPLHF. Looking up the rest from reference TRBV9 and TRBJ1-6 gives the full variable domain: DSGVTQTPKHLITATGQRVTLRCSPRSGDLSVYWYQQSLDQGLQFLIQYYNGEERAKGNILERFSAQQFPDLHSELNLSSLELGDSALYFCASSGRGSSYNSPLHFGNGTRLTVT.